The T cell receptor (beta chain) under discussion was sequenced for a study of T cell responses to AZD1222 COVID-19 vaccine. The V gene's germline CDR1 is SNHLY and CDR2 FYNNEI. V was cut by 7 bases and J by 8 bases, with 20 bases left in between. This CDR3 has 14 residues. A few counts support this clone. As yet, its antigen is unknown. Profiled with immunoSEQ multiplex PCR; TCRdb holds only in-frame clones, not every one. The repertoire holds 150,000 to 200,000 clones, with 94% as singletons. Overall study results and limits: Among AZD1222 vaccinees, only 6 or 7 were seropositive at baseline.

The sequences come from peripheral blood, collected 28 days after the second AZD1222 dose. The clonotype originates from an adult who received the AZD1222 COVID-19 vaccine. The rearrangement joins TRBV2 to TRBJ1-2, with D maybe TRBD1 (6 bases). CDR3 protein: CASMGGQTHPGYTF. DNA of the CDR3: TGTGCCAGCATGGGGGGCCAGACCCACCCGGGCTACACCTTC.